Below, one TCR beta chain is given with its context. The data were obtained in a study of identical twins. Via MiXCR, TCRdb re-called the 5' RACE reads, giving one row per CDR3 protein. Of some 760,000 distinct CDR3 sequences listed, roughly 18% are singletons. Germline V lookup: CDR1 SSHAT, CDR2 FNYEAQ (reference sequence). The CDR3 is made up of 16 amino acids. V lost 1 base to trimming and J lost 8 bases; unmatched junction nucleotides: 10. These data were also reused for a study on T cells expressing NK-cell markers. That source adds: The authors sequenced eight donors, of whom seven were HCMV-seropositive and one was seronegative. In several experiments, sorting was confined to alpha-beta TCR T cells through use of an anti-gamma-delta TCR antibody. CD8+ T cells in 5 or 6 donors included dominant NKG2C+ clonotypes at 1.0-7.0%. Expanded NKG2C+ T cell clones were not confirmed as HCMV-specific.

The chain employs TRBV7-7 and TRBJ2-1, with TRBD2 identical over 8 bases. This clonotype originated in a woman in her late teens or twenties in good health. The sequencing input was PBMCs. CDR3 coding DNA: TGTGCCAGCAGCTTAGGGTATAGCGGGATGGGATATGAGCAGTTCTTC. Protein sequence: CASSLGYSGMGYEQFF.